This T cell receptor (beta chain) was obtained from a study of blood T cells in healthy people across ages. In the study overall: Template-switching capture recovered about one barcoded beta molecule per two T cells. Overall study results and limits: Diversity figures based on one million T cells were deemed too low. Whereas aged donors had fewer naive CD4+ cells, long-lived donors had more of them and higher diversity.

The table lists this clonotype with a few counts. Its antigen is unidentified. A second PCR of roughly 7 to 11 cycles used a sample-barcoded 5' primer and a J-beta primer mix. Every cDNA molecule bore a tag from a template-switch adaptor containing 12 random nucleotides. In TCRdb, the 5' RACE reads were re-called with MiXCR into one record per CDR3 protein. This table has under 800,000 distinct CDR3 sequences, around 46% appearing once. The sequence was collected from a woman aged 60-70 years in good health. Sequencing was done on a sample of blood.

Written as DNA, the CDR3 is TGCAGTGCCGACGGACAGGGACATCAGCCCCAGCATTTT. Translation: CSADGQGHQPQHF. The chain joins TRBV20-1 to TRBJ1-5; 8 nucleotides line up with TRBD1. CDR3 length equals 13 residues. CDR1 is DFQATT and CDR2 is SNEGSKA in the germline V gene (reference sequence). V was clipped by 6 bases and J by 5 bases; unmatched bases: 6.